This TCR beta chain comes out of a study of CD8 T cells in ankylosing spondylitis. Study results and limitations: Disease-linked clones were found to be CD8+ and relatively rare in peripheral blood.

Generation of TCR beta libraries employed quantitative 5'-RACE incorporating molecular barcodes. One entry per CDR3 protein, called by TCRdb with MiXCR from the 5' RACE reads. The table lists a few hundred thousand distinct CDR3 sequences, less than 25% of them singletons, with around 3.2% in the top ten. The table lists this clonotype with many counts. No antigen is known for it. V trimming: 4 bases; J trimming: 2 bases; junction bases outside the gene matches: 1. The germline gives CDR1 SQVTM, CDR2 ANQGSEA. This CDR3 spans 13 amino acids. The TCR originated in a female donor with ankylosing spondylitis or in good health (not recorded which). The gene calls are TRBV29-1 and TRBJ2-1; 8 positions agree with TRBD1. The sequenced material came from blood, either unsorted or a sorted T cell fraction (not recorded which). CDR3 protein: CSVVQGAYNEQFF. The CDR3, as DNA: TGCAGCGTTGTACAGGGGGCCTACAATGAGCAGTTCTTC.